This TCR beta chain came from a study of T cells in tuberculosis. TCRdb keeps only in-frame clones here, not all; method: immunoSEQ multiplex PCR. The data contain some 47,000 clones, nearly 95% of them singletons. The sequenced material came from PBMCs. The receptor's source is a donor aged 10-29 years with latent tuberculosis or without tuberculosis infection.

CDR3 nucleotide sequence: TGTGCCAGCTCACCACTGGACAGGGAAGCAACTAATGAAAAACTGTTTTTT. Translation gives CASSPLDREATNEKLFF. The chain uses TRBV18 and TRBJ1-4, with 8 bases identical to TRBD1. With V trimmed by 1 base and J by 0 bases, 4 bases remained unmatched. Looked up from germline, CDR1 is KGHSH and CDR2 is LQKENI. The CDR3 totals 17 residues.